Listed below are T cell receptor beta chains from one sample, sequenced in a study of cytotoxic CD8 clonotypes in ibrutinib-treated CLL. The table came from immunoSEQ multiplex PCR; TCRdb's copy has only in-frame clones and leaves some out. The sample comprises some 65,000 clones, approximately 54% of which are singletons, and about 15% rests with the top ten. The material sequenced was PBMCs, taken after 12 months of ibrutinib treatment. These receptors were taken from a human donor with chronic lymphocytic leukemia. Each CDR3 is given with its conserved first and last residue. The D gene is left open where the match is weak. Size values are once, few and many counts, or a class for expanded clones, and some rows have none.

clone_size: .
v_call: TRBV7-9
d_call: TRBD1
j_call: TRBJ1-2
cdr3_nt: TGTGCCAGCAGCTTTACAGGGGGCCACACCTTC
cdr3_aa: CASSFTGGHTF

clone_size: .
v_call: TRBV18
d_call: .
j_call: TRBJ1-1
cdr3_nt: TGTGCCAGCTCAAACCGCCTAGGGGGAAACACTGAAGCTTTCTTT
cdr3_aa: CASSNRLGGNTEAFF

clone_size: .
v_call: TRBV6-6
d_call: .
j_call: TRBJ1-3
cdr3_nt: TGTGCCAGCAGTTCCGGTAACTCTGGAAACACCATATATTTT
cdr3_aa: CASSSGNSGNTIYF

clone_size: .
v_call: TRBV27
d_call: .
j_call: TRBJ2-1
cdr3_nt: TGTGCCAGCAGTTTCGGCGGGGGCATAACCAATGAGCAGTTCTTC
cdr3_aa: CASSFGGGITNEQFF

clone_size: .
v_call: TRBV7-9
d_call: .
j_call: TRBJ2-1
cdr3_nt: TGTGCCAGCAGCTTACCCGTGAGGGCTCATGAGCAGTTCTTC
cdr3_aa: CASSLPVRAHEQFF

clone_size: many
v_call: TRBV4-2
d_call: TRBD2
j_call: TRBJ2-1
cdr3_nt: TGTGCCAGCAGCTCTTTAGCGGGAGGTCTTGAAAATGAGCAGTTCTTC
cdr3_aa: CASSSLAGGLENEQFF

clone_size: .
v_call: TRBV6-5
d_call: .
j_call: TRBJ2-2
cdr3_nt: TGTGCCAGCAGTTTTAGCCCCGTCAAGGAGCTGTTTTTT
cdr3_aa: CASSFSPVKELFF

clone_size: few
v_call: TRBV5-1
d_call: TRBD1
j_call: TRBJ1-2
cdr3_nt: TGCGCCAGCAGCTCATCAGGGGGCAGGGGCTATGGCTACACCTTC
cdr3_aa: CASSSSGGRGYGYTF

clone_size: many
v_call: TRBV5-1
d_call: .
j_call: TRBJ1-1
cdr3_nt: TGCGCCAGCAGCTTGAAGGGGGGCCTTGAAGCTTTCTTT
cdr3_aa: CASSLKGGLEAFF

clone_size: .
v_call: TRBV19
d_call: TRBD2
j_call: TRBJ2-5
cdr3_nt: TGTGCCAGTAGTGTAACCCCTAGCGGCCAAGAGACCCAGTACTTC
cdr3_aa: CASSVTPSGQETQYF

clone_size: .
v_call: TRBV29-1
d_call: TRBD2
j_call: TRBJ2-1
cdr3_nt: TGCAGCGTTATGCGGGCTAGCGGCCCCCATGAGCAGTTCTTC
cdr3_aa: CSVMRASGPHEQFF

clone_size: .
v_call: TRBV2
d_call: TRBD2
j_call: TRBJ2-1
cdr3_nt: TGTGCCAGTCACGGATTTGCGACTAGCGGGTGGAATGAGCAGTTCTTC
cdr3_aa: CASHGFATSGWNEQFF

clone_size: .
v_call: TRBV6-5
d_call: .
j_call: TRBJ1-2
cdr3_nt: TGTGCCAGCAGTTTCGTACAGGGCACCCTCTATGGCTACACCTTC
cdr3_aa: CASSFVQGTLYGYTF

clone_size: .
v_call: TRBV6-5
d_call: .
j_call: TRBJ1-2
cdr3_nt: TGTGCCAGCAGCCGGCAGTACGATGGCTACACCTTC
cdr3_aa: CASSRQYDGYTF

clone_size: .
v_call: TRBV27
d_call: .
j_call: TRBJ2-1
cdr3_nt: TGTGCCAGCAGTTTATCCCTGAACAGGGCACAGTTCTTC
cdr3_aa: CASSLSLNRAQFF

clone_size: .
v_call: TRBV6-6
d_call: TRBD2
j_call: TRBJ2-5
cdr3_nt: TGTGCCAGTGGGCTAGCGGGAGCGGAGACCCAGTACTTC
cdr3_aa: CASGLAGAETQYF

clone_size: .
v_call: TRBV19
d_call: .
j_call: TRBJ2-1
cdr3_nt: TGTGCCAGTAGCTGGCAGGGAGGCAATGAGCAGTTCTTC
cdr3_aa: CASSWQGGNEQFF

clone_size: .
v_call: TRBV11-2
d_call: TRBD2
j_call: TRBJ2-4
cdr3_nt: TGTGCCAGCAGCTTAGATGGACTAGCGGAAAACATTCAGTACTTC
cdr3_aa: CASSLDGLAENIQYF

clone_size: few
v_call: TRBV29-1
d_call: .
j_call: TRBJ1-2
cdr3_nt: TGCAGCGTTGACAAGGAAGGCTACACCTTC
cdr3_aa: CSVDKEGYTF

clone_size: few
v_call: TRBV28
d_call: .
j_call: TRBJ2-4
cdr3_nt: TGTGCCAGCAGTCTGGCGGGCGGCCTTCAGGGGTTTCAGTACTTC
cdr3_aa: CASSLAGGLQGFQYF

clone_size: .
v_call: TRBV10-2
d_call: .
j_call: TRBJ2-5
cdr3_nt: TGCGCCAGCAGAAAGAGAGCGGGTTTACAAGAGACCCAGTACTTC
cdr3_aa: CASRKRAGLQETQYF

clone_size: .
v_call: TRBV28
d_call: TRBD1
j_call: TRBJ1-1
cdr3_nt: TGTGCCAGCTATGACAGGGGGACCACTGAAGCTTTCTTT
cdr3_aa: CASYDRGTTEAFF

clone_size: .
v_call: TRBV19
d_call: .
j_call: TRBJ1-4
cdr3_nt: TGTGCCAGTAGTATACGAGAAAAACTGTTTTTT
cdr3_aa: CASSIREKLFF

clone_size: .
v_call: TRBV5-6
d_call: .
j_call: TRBJ1-5
cdr3_nt: TGTGCCAGCAGCTTGCAGGGCACGCCCCAGCATTTT
cdr3_aa: CASSLQGTPQHF

clone_size: .
v_call: TRBV6-5
d_call: .
j_call: TRBJ2-2
cdr3_nt: TGTGCCAGCACCCAAAGGACAGTTCTTGGGGAGCTGTTTTTT
cdr3_aa: CASTQRTVLGELFF

clone_size: .
v_call: TRBV19
d_call: .
j_call: TRBJ2-5
cdr3_nt: TGTGCCAGTAGTATAGCCGAGGGGAGTAGAGAGACCCAGTACTTC
cdr3_aa: CASSIAEGSRETQYF

clone_size: .
v_call: TRBV6-6
d_call: .
j_call: TRBJ2-2
cdr3_nt: TGTGCCAGCAGACCCGGGCTGGCCGGGGAGCTGTTTTTT
cdr3_aa: CASRPGLAGELFF

clone_size: few
v_call: TRBV2
d_call: .
j_call: TRBJ1-2
cdr3_nt: TGTGCCAGCAGCCTCACAGGGAACGGCTACACCTTC
cdr3_aa: CASSLTGNGYTF

clone_size: few
v_call: TRBV13
d_call: TRBD2
j_call: TRBJ2-2
cdr3_nt: TGTGCCAGCAGCGGACTAGCGGTCCGGGACGGGGAGCTGTTTTTT
cdr3_aa: CASSGLAVRDGELFF

clone_size: .
v_call: TRBV6-5
d_call: TRBD1
j_call: TRBJ1-1
cdr3_nt: TGTGCCAGCAGCGGACAGGGGATGACTGAAGCTTTCTTT
cdr3_aa: CASSGQGMTEAFF

clone_size: .
v_call: TRBV6-1
d_call: .
j_call: TRBJ2-1
cdr3_nt: TGTGCCAGCAGTGAAAGAGGTCTATCCAATGAGCAGTTCTTC
cdr3_aa: CASSERGLSNEQFF

clone_size: .
v_call: TRBV29-1
d_call: TRBD1
j_call: TRBJ2-1
cdr3_nt: TGCAGCGTCGCCAGGGGGCGCGCGAATCGCTATGAGCAGTTCTTC
cdr3_aa: CSVARGRANRYEQFF

clone_size: few
v_call: TRBV30
d_call: .
j_call: TRBJ1-1
cdr3_nt: TGTGCCTGGAGTGTCACGGGGCGCGGAGCTTTCTTT
cdr3_aa: CAWSVTGRGAFF

clone_size: few
v_call: TRBV2
d_call: TRBD2
j_call: TRBJ2-1
cdr3_nt: TGTGCCAGCGTCGGGACTAGCGGGAGTCGGTCCTACAATGAGCAGTTCTTC
cdr3_aa: CASVGTSGSRSYNEQFF

clone_size: .
v_call: TRBV6-6
d_call: TRBD1
j_call: TRBJ2-7
cdr3_nt: TGTGCCAGCAGTTACGCGGAGACAGGGTCGAGAGAGCAGTACTTC
cdr3_aa: CASSYAETGSREQYF

clone_size: .
v_call: TRBV14
d_call: .
j_call: TRBJ2-1
cdr3_nt: TGTGCCAGCAGCCGACTAGGTTGGGGTGAGCAGTTCTTC
cdr3_aa: CASSRLGWGEQFF

clone_size: .
v_call: TRBV10-2
d_call: TRBD2
j_call: TRBJ2-5
cdr3_nt: TGCGCCAGCAGTGACCCGGGACTAGCGAGGGGGGAGACCCAGTACTTC
cdr3_aa: CASSDPGLARGETQYF

clone_size: medium-sized
v_call: TRBV2
d_call: .
j_call: TRBJ1-2
cdr3_nt: TGTGCCAGCAGTGCACTGGACAGCCTCAACTATGGCTACACCTTC
cdr3_aa: CASSALDSLNYGYTF

clone_size: .
v_call: TRBV2
d_call: TRBD1
j_call: TRBJ2-7
cdr3_nt: TGTGCCAGCAGTGAAGGGACAGGGGGCCCGTACGAGCAGTACTTC
cdr3_aa: CASSEGTGGPYEQYF

clone_size: .
v_call: TRBV12-5
d_call: .
j_call: TRBJ2-3
cdr3_nt: TGTGCTAGTGGTGCCGATCTTCATGGGGGCACAGATACGCAGTATTTT
cdr3_aa: CASGADLHGGTDTQYF